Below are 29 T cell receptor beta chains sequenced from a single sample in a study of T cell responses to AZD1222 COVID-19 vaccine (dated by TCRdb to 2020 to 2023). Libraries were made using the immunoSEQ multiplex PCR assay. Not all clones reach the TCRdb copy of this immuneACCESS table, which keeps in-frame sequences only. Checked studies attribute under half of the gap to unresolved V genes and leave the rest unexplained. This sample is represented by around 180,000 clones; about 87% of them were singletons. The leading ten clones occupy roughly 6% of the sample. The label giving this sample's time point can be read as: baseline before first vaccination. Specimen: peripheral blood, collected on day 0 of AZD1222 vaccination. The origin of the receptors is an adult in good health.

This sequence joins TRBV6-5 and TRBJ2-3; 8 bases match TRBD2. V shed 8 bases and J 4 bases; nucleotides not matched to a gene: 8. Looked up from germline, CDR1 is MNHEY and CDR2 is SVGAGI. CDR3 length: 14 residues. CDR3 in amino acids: CASSGGRKSDTQYF. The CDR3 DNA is TGTGCCAGCTCGGGCGGGAGGAAATCAGATACGCAGTATTTT.

For the CDR3, the DNA is TGTGCCAGCAGGGGGACCGGGACAGGCCTGGGGGGCTACACCTTC. Protein sequence: CASRGTGTGLGGYTF. The V and J genes are TRBV6-4 and TRBJ1-2; 8 positions match TRBD1. V lost 6 bases to trimming and J lost 8 bases; unmatched junction nucleotides: 14. The CDR3 is 15 amino acids. CDR1 is MRHNA and CDR2 is SNTAGT in the germline V gene.

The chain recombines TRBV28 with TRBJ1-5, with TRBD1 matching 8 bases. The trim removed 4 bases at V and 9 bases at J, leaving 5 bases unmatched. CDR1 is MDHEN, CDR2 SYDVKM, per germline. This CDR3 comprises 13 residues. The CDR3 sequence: CASSWTGLLPQHF. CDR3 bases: TGTGCCAGCAGTTGGACAGGGTTGCTGCCCCAGCATTTT.

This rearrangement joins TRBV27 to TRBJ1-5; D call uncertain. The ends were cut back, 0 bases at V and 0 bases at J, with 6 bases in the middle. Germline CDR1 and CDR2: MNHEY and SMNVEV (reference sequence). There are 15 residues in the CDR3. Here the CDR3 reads CASSLSQTSNQPQHF. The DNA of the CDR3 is TGTGCCAGCAGTTTATCACAGACTAGCAATCAGCCCCAGCATTTT.

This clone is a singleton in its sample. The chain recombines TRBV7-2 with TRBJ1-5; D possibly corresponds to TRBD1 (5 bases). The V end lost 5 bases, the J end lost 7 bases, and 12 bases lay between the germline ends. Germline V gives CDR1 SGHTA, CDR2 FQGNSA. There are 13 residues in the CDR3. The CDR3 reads CASSPQWDQPQHF. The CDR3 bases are TGTGCCAGCAGCCCCCAATGGGACCAGCCCCAGCATTTT. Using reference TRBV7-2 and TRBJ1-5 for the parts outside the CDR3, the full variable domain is GAGVSQSPSNKVTEKGKDVELRCDPISGHTALYWYRQSLGQGLEFLIYFQGNSAPDKSGLPSDRFSAERTGGSVSTLTIQRTQQEDSAVYLCASSPQWDQPQHFGDGTRLSIL.

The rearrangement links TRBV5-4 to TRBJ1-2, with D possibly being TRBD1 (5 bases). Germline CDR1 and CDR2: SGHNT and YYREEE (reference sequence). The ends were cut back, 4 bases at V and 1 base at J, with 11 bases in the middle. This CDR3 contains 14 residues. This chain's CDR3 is CASSRGGGNYGYTF. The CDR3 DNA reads TGTGCCAGCAGCCGCGGCGGGGGTAACTATGGCTACACCTTC.

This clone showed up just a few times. In nucleotides, the CDR3 is TGTGCCAGCAGCGTCAGGGGGACTATCTCTGGAAACACCATATATTTT. Amino acid sequence: CASSVRGTISGNTIYF. V and J are TRBV11-3 and TRBJ1-3; 7 positions agree with TRBD1. This CDR3 region has 16 residues. The J segment lost 0 bases and the V segment lost 5 bases, leaving 7 bases of the junction unmatched. CDR1 and CDR2 from the germline V gene are SGHNT and YENEEA.

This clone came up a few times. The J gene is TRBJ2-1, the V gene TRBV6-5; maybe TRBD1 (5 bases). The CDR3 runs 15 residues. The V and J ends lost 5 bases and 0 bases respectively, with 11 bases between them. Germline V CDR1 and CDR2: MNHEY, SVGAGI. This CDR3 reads CASSNGAASYNEQFF. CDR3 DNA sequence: TGTGCCAGCAGTAATGGGGCGGCCTCCTACAATGAGCAGTTCTTC.

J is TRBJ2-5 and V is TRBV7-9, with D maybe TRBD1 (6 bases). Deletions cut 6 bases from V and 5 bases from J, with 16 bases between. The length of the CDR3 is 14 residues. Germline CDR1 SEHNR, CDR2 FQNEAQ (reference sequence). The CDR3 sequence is CASSQTAGVETQYF. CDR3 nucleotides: TGTGCCAGCAGTCAAACCGCAGGGGTGGAGACCCAGTACTTC. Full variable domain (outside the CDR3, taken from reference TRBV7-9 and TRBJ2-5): DTGVSQNPRHKITKRGQNVTFRCDPISEHNRLYWYRQTLGQGPEFLTYFQNEAQLEKSRLLSDRFSAERPKGSFSTLEIQRTEQGDSAMYLCASSQTAGVETQYFGPGTRLLVL.

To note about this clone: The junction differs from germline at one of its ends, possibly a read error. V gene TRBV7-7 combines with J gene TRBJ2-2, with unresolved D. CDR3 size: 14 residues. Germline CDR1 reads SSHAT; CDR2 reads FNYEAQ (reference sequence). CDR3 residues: CASSFTTYTGELFF. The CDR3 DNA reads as TGTGCTAGCAGCTTTACCACCTACACCGGGGAGCTGTTTTTT.

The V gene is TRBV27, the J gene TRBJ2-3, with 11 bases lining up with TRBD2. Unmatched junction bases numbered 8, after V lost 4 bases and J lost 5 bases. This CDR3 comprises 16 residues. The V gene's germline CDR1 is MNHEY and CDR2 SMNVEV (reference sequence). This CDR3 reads CASSSPASGRLDTQYF. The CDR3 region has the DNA TGTGCCAGCAGTTCCCCCGCTAGCGGGAGGTTAGATACGCAGTATTTT.

CDR3 coding DNA: TGTGCCAGCAGCAAAGCGTCGGATACTACAACTAATGAAAAACTGTTTTTT. Translation: CASSKASDTTTNEKLFF. The J gene is TRBJ1-4, the V gene TRBV21-1. TRBV21-1 represents a pseudogene. This CDR3 region has 17 residues.

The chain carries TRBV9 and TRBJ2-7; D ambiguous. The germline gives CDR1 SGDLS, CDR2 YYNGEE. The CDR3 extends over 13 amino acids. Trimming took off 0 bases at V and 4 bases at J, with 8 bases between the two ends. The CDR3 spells CASSVELGYEQYF. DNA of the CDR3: TGTGCCAGCAGCGTAGAGTTGGGGTACGAGCAGTACTTC.

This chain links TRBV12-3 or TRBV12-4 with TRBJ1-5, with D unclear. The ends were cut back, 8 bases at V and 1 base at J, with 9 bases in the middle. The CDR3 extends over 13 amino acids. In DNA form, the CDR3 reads TGTGCCAGCCTTCCGGACAGCAATCAGCCCCAGCATTTT. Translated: CASLPDSNQPQHF.

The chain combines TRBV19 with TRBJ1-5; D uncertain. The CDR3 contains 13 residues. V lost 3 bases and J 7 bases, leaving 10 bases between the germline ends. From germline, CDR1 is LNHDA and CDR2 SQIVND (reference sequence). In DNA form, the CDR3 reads TGTGCCAGTAGTATTAGTGTTTCCCAGCCCCAGCATTTT. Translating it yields CASSISVSQPQHF.

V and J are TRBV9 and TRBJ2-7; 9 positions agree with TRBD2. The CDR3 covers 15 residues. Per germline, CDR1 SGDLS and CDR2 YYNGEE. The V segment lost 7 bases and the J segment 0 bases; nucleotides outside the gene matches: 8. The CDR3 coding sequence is TGTGCCAGCGCCGCGGCGGGAGGGCCCTCCTACGAGCAGTACTTC. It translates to CASAAAGGPSYEQYF.

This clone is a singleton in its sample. The CDR3 reads CASSVAPQETQYF. CDR3 sequence (DNA): TGTGCCAGCAGCGTAGCGCCGCAAGAGACCCAGTACTTC. V usage is TRBV9 and J usage is TRBJ2-5; D ambiguous. Trimming left V 0 bases short and J 2 bases short, with 5 bases between. CDR1 SGDLS and CDR2 YYNGEE come from the germline V gene. The CDR3 loop spans 13 amino acids.

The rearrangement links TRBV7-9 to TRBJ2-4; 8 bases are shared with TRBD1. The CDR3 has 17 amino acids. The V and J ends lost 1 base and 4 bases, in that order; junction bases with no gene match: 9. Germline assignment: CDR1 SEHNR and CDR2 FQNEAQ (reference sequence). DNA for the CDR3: TGTGCCAGCAGCTTAGTAGGAACCAGGGGGCAAAAAAACATTCAGTACTTC. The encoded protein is CASSLVGTRGQKNIQYF.

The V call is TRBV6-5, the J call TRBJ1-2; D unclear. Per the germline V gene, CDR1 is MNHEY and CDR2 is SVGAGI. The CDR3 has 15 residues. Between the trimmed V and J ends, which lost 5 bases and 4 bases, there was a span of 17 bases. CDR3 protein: CASSRGKSDGYGYTF. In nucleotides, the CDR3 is TGTGCCAGCAGTCGCGGCAAGTCGGACGGCTATGGCTACACCTTC.

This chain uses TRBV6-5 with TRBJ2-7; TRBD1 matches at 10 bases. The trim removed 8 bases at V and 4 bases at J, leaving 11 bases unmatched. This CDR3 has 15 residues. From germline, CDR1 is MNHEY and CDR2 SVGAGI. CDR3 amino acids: CASSGTGVLRYEQYF. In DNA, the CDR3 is TGTGCCAGCTCCGGGACAGGGGTTTTAAGATACGAGCAGTACTTC.

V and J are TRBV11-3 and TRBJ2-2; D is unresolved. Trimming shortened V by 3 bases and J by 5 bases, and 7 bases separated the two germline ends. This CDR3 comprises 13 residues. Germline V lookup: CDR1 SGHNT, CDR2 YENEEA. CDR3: CASSFEETGELFF. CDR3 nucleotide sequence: TGTGCCAGCAGCTTCGAGGAAACCGGGGAGCTGTTTTTT.

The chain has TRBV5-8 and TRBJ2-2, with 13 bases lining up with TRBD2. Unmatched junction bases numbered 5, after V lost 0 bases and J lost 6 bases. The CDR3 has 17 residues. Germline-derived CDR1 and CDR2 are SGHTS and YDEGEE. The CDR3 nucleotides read TGTGCCAGCAGCTTGGGACGGACTAGCGGGAGACCCGGGGAGCTGTTTTTT. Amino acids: CASSLGRTSGRPGELFF.

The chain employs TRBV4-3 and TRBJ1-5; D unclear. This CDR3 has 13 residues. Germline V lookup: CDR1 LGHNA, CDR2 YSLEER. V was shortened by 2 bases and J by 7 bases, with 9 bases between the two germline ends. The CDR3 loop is CASSQKAGQPQHF. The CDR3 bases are TGCGCCAGCAGCCAAAAGGCTGGGCAGCCCCAGCATTTT.

In DNA, the CDR3 is TGTGCCAGCAGAGGACCCAGGGGTACTGAAGCTTTCTTT. It specifies CASRGPRGTEAFF. The V gene is TRBV6-5, the J gene TRBJ1-1, with D possibly TRBD1 on 6 matching bases. Trimming left V 6 bases short and J 5 bases short, with 13 bases between. CDR1 MNHEY and CDR2 SVGAGI come from the germline V gene. The CDR3 loop spans 13 amino acids.

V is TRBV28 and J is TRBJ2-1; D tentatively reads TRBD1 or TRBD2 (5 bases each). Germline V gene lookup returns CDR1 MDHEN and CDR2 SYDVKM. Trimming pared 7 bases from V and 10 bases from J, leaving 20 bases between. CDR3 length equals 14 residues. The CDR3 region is CASILGTYAREQFF. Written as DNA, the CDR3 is TGTGCCAGCATTCTCGGGACCTACGCAAGGGAGCAGTTCTTC. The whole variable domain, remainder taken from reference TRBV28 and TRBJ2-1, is DVKVTQSSRYLVKRTGEKVFLECVQDMDHENMFWYRQDPGLGLRLIYFSYDVKMKEKGDIPEGYSVSREKKERFSLILESASTNQTSMYLCASILGTYAREQFFGPGTRLTVL.

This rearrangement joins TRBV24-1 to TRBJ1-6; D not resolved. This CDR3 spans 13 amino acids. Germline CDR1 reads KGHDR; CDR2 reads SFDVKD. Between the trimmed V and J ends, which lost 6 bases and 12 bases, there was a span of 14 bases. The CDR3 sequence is CATSLERWGPLHF. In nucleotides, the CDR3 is TGTGCCACCAGTCTGGAACGCTGGGGACCCCTCCACTTT.

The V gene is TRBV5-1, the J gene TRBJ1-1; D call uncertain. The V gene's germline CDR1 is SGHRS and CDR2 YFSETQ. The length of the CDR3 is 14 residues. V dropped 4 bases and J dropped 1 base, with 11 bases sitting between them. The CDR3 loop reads CASSGGVGNTEAFF. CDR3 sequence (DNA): TGCGCCAGCAGCGGAGGAGTGGGGAACACTGAAGCTTTCTTT.

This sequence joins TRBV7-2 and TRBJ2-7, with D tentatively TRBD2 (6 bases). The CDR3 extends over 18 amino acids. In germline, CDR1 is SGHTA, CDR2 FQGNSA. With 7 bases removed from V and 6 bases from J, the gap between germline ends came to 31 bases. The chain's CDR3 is CASTGGWTSGPLGGEQYF. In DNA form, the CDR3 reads TGTGCCAGCACCGGCGGCTGGACGAGCGGTCCCCTCGGGGGCGAGCAGTACTTC.

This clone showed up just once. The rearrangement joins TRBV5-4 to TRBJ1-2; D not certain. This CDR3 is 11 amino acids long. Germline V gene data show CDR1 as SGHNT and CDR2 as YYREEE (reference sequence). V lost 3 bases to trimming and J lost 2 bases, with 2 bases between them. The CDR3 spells CASSSNYGYTF. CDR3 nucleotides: TGTGCCAGCAGCTCCAACTATGGCTACACCTTC. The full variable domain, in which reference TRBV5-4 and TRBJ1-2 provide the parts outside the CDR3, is ETGVTQSPTHLIKTRGQQVTLRCSSQSGHNTVSWYQQALGQGPQFIFQYYREEENGRGNFPPRFSGLQFPNYSSELNVNALELDDSALYLCASSSNYGYTFGSGTRLTVV.